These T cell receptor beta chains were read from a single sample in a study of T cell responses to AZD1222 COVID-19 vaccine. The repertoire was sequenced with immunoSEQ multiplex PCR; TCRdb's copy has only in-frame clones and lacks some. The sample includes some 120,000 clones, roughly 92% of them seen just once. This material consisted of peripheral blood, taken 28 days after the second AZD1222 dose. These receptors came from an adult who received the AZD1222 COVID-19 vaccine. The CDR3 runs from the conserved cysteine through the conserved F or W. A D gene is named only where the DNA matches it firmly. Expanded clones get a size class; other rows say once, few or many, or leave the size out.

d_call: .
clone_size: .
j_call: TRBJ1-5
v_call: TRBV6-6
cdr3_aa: CASKGQGRSQPQHF
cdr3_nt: TGTGCCAGCAAGGGGCAGGGGCGAAGTCAGCCCCAGCATTTT

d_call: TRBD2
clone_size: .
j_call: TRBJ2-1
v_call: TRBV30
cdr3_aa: CAWSARLADYNEQFF
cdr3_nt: TGTGCCTGGAGTGCCCGACTAGCGGACTACAATGAGCAGTTCTTC

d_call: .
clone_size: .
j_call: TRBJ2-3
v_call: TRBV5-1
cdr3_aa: CASSLGMIVAGDTQYF
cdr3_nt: TGCGCCAGCAGCTTGGGTATGATTGTTGCGGGCGATACGCAGTATTTT

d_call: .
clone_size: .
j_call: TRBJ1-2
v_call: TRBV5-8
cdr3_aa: CASSLASLSGYGYTF
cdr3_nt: TGTGCCAGCAGCTTGGCCTCGCTCAGCGGCTATGGCTACACCTTC

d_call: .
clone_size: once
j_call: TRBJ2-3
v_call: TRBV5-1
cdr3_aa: CASSYGTDTQYF
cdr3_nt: TGCGCCAGCAGCTATGGCACAGATACGCAGTATTTT

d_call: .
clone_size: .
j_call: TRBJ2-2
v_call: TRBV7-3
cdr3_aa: CASSPQPSPNTGELFF
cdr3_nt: TGTGCCAGCAGCCCCCAGCCTTCTCCGAACACCGGGGAGCTGTTTTTT

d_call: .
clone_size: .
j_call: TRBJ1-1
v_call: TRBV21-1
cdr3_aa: CASSKWRKNTEAFF
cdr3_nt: TGTGCCAGCAGCAAATGGCGAAAGAACACTGAAGCTTTCTTT

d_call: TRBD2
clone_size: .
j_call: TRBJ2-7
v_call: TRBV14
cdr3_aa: CASSQRLAGAGGQYF
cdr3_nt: TGTGCCAGCAGCCAAAGACTAGCGGGCGCCGGAGGGCAGTACTTC

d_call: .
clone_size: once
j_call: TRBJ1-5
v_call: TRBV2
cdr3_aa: CASMSGRNQPQHF
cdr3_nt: TGTGCCAGCATGAGCGGACGAAATCAGCCCCAGCATTTT

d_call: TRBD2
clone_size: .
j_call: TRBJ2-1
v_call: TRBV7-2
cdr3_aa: CASSGGGGRVYNEQFF
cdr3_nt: TGTGCCAGCAGCGGGGGGGGCGGGAGGGTTTACAATGAGCAGTTCTTC

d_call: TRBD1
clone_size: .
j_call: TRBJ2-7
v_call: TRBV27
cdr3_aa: CASSPGQVYEQYF
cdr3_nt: TGTGCCAGCAGTCCCGGACAGGTCTACGAGCAGTACTTC

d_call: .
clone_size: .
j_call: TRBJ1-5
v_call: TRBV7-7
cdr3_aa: CASSPTPTLRGTNSNQPQHF
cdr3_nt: TGTGCTAGCAGCCCCACCCCTACATTAAGGGGGACAAATAGCAATCAGCCCCAGCATTTT

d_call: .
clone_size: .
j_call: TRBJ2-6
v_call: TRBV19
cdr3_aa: CASSIGFGRNSGANVLTF
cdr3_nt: TGTGCCAGTAGTATAGGGTTCGGACGCAACTCTGGGGCCAACGTCCTGACTTTC

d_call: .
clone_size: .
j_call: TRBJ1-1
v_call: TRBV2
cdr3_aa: CASGGTRSTEAFF
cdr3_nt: TGTGCCAGCGGCGGCACTCGGAGCACTGAAGCTTTCTTT

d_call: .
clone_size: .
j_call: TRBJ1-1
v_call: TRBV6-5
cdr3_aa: CASSLRRTANTEAFF
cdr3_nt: TGTGCCAGCAGCCTTCGGAGGACAGCGAACACTGAAGCTTTCTTT

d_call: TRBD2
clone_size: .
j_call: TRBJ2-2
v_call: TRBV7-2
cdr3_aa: CASSPGLAETGELFF
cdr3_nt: TGTGCCAGCAGCCCGGGACTAGCGGAGACCGGGGAGCTGTTTTTT

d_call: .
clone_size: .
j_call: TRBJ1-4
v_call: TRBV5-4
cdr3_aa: CASSLRAGNEKLFF
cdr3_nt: TGTGCCAGCAGCTTGCGCGCAGGGAATGAAAAACTGTTTTTT

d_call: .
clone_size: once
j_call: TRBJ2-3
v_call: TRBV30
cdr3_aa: CASGEDTQYF
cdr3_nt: TGTGCCTCCGGAGAGGATACGCAGTATTTT

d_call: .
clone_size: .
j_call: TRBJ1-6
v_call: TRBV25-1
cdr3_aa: CASSDQDNSPLHF
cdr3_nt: TGTGCCAGCAGTGACCAGGATAATTCACCCCTCCACTTT

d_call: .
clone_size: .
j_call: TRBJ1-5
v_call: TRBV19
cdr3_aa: CASSIDRLGRQPQHF
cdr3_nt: TGTGCCAGTAGTATAGATCGTCTGGGCAGGCAGCCCCAGCATTTT

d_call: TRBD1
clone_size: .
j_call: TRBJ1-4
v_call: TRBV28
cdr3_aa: CASSLLRDRVMFF
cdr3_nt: TGTGCCAGCAGTTTATTGAGGGACAGGGTGATGTTTTTT

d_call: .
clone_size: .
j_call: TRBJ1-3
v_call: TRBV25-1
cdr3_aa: CASSDDQSSGNTIYF
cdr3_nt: TGTGCCAGCAGTGATGACCAAAGCTCTGGAAACACCATATATTTT

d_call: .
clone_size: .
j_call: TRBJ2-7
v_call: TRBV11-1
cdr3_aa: CASSLAPDTRTYEQYF
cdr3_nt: TGTGCCAGCAGCTTAGCCCCCGACACCCGCACCTACGAGCAGTACTTC

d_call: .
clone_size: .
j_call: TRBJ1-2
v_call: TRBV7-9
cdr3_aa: CASSFAQGNYGYTF
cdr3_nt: TGTGCCAGCAGCTTTGCCCAGGGAAACTATGGCTACACCTTC

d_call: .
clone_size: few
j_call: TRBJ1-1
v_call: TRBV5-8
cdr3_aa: CASFPKAFF
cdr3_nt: TGTGCCAGCTTCCCTAAAGCTTTCTTT

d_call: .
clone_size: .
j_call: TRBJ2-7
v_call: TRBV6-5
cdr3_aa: CASSYTSSSEQYF
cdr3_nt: TGTGCCAGCAGTTACACCTCCTCGTCCGAGCAGTACTTC

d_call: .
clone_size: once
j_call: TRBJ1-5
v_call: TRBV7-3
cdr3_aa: CASSATGGGEPQHF
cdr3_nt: TGTGCCAGCAGCGCTACAGGTGGAGGTGAGCCCCAGCATTTT

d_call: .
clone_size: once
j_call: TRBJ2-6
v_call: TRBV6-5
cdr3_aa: CAIKSSGANVLTF
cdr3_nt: TGTGCCATTAAGAGCTCTGGGGCCAACGTCCTGACTTTC

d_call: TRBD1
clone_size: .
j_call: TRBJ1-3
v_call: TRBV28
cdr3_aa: CASSLWGQGPSGNTIYF
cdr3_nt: TGTGCCAGCAGTTTATGGGGACAGGGCCCCTCTGGAAACACCATATATTTT